The 24 T cell receptor beta chains listed next were all sequenced from one sample in a study of blood T cells in healthy people across ages. Using a J-beta primer mix together with a sample-barcoded 5' primer, a second PCR was run for roughly 6 to 12 cycles. TCRdb called the 5' RACE reads again in MiXCR, with one record for every CDR3 protein. The repertoire includes about 800,000 distinct CDR3 sequences, just under 25% of them detected once, and more than 3% sits in the top ten. Another study also made use of these data, one on T cells of mothers and their children.

The material sequenced was blood. The receptors originated from a boy younger than 18 in good health.

The chain uses TRBV20-1 and TRBJ2-4, with TRBD2 identical over 13 bases. Germline V gene lookup returns CDR1 DFQATT and CDR2 SNEGSKA (reference sequence). The CDR3 spans 21 residues. The V segment lost 0 bases and the J segment 0 bases; nucleotides outside the gene matches: 14. Here the CDR3 DNA reads TGCAGTGCTAGAGATCGTTTACTAGCGGGAGGGAAAACACTAGCCAAAAACATTCAGTACTTC. It specifies CSARDRLLAGGKTLAKNIQYF.

Only a few counts were recorded for this clonotype. This chain connects TRBV6-1 to TRBJ1-1, with no clear D. The germline gives CDR1 MNHNS, CDR2 SASEGT. Between the trimmed V and J ends, which lost 7 bases and 4 bases, there was a span of 13 bases. The CDR3 covers 13 residues. The CDR3 bases are TGTGCCAGCAACCCACCGTTAGGCACTGAAGCTTTCTTT. As protein: CASNPPLGTEAFF.

The J gene is TRBJ1-5, the V gene TRBV28; D is unresolved. This CDR3 is built from 15 residues. V dropped 5 bases and J dropped 0 bases, with 11 bases sitting between them. Looked up from germline, CDR1 is MDHEN and CDR2 is SYDVKM. CDR3 region: CASSLRTVSNQPQHF. The CDR3 nucleotides read TGTGCCAGCAGTCTTAGGACGGTTAGCAATCAGCCCCAGCATTTT.

This clonotype showed up just a few times. V and J are TRBV18 and TRBJ2-4; 7 nucleotides agree with TRBD1. There are 14 residues in the CDR3. With V trimmed by 0 bases and J by 8 bases, 4 bases remained unmatched. Germline loops: CDR1 KGHSH, CDR2 LQKENI. In DNA, the CDR3 is TGTGCCAGCTCACCACCGGACAGGATAGACATTCAGTACTTC. It specifies CASSPPDRIDIQYF.

This rearrangement joins TRBV5-1 to TRBJ2-1; 12 nucleotides align to TRBD2. The ends lost 3 bases at V and 8 bases at J; junction bases unmatched: 6. Germline CDR1 SGHRS, CDR2 YFSETQ. CDR3 length equals 15 residues. CDR3 in amino acids: CASSSRTSGNYEQFF. CDR3 bases: TGCGCCAGCAGCTCACGGACTAGCGGGAACTATGAGCAGTTCTTC. Together with reference TRBV5-1 and TRBJ2-1, the CDR3 gives the full variable domain: KAGVTQTPRYLIKTRGQQVTLSCSPISGHRSVSWYQQTPGQGLQFLFEYFSETQRNKGNFPGRFSGRQFSNSRSEMNVSTLELGDSALYLCASSSRTSGNYEQFFGPGTRLTVL.

This clonotype has more than one count but fewer than ten. The chain recombines TRBV20-1 with TRBJ2-1; 11 positions agree with TRBD2. The CDR3 length is 14 residues. With 4 bases clipped from V and 7 bases from J, the junction kept 6 bases outside the gene matches. Germline loops: CDR1 DFQATT, CDR2 SNEGSKA (reference sequence). Here the CDR3 reads CSATGGLAANEQFF. CDR3 nucleotides: TGCAGTGCTACGGGGGGACTAGCGGCTAATGAGCAGTTCTTC.

CDR3 loop: CASSKIPAGAEYQETQYF. The CDR3, as DNA: TGTGCCAGCAGCAAAATCCCGGCCGGGGCCGAGTACCAAGAGACCCAGTACTTC. The chain combines TRBV7-2 with TRBJ2-5; the D gene could be TRBD1 or TRBD2 (5 bases each). The CDR3 loop spans 18 amino acids. V dropped 5 bases and J dropped 0 bases, with 22 bases sitting between them. The germline gives CDR1 SGHTA, CDR2 FQGNSA.

The rearrangement joins TRBV7-2 to TRBJ1-2, with D unresolved. CDR3 length: 14 amino acids. Germline lookup yields CDR1 SGHTA and CDR2 FQGNSA. V lost 0 bases and J lost 8, with 13 bases in between. The CDR3, as DNA: TGTGCCAGCAGCTTAGCCGGCAGTGTAAAGGGCTACACCTTC. Translating gives CASSLAGSVKGYTF.

This clonotype appeared many times. V gene TRBV29-1 combines with J gene TRBJ2-1; D may be TRBD1 (5 bases). V lost 3 bases and J 1 base, leaving 7 bases between the germline ends. The CDR3 contains 13 residues. The V gene's germline CDR1 is SQVTM and CDR2 ANQGSEA. The CDR3 loop is CSVDRDSYNEQFF. The CDR3 region has the DNA TGCAGCGTTGACAGGGATTCCTACAATGAGCAGTTCTTC.

This clonotype was picked up many times. This chain links TRBV29-1 with TRBJ2-1; 8 positions agree with TRBD1. The CDR3 extends over 14 amino acids. V shed 1 base and J 7 bases; nucleotides not matched to a gene: 6. Germline V gives CDR1 SQVTM, CDR2 ANQGSEA. Here the CDR3 DNA reads TGCAGCGTTGAAGGCCAGGGGGCGGGGAATGAGCAGTTCTTC. This gives the protein CSVEGQGAGNEQFF.

J is TRBJ1-5 and V is TRBV27, with D possibly TRBD1 on 5 matching bases. Germline lookup yields CDR1 MNHEY and CDR2 SMNVEV (reference sequence). The length of the CDR3 is 15 residues. Trimming stripped 0 bases from V and 7 bases from J, with 13 bases between. The CDR3 nucleotides are TGTGCCAGCAGTTTATCGTGGGGGGGGGACCAGCCCCAGCATTTT. Translation: CASSLSWGGDQPQHF.

The chain recombines TRBV11-2 with TRBJ1-1; TRBD1 aligns across 8 bases. Germline trimming cut 1 base from V and 4 bases from J; bases unmatched to any gene: 8. The CDR3 consists of 16 residues. Germline lookup yields CDR1 SGHAT and CDR2 FQNNGV. The CDR3 is CASSLGLGQGVTEAFF. The CDR3 bases are TGTGCCAGCAGCTTAGGTTTAGGACAGGGAGTCACTGAAGCTTTCTTT.

This clonotype was recorded a few times. V usage is TRBV4-3 and J usage is TRBJ2-1; D remains unclear. Germline V gives CDR1 LGHNA, CDR2 YSLEER. The germline V and J ends were trimmed by 0 bases and 3 bases, with 6 bases remaining between them. The length of the CDR3 is 14 residues. CDR3 coding DNA: TGCGCCAGCAGCCAAGACGCCTTCTACAATGAGCAGTTCTTC. This codes for CASSQDAFYNEQFF.

The chain carries TRBV9 and TRBJ2-1; D is possibly TRBD2 (6 bases). The germline V gene has CDR1 SGDLS and CDR2 YYNGEE. Trimming took 4 bases from V and 12 from J, leaving 35 bases between them. CDR3 length: 19 amino acids. CDR3 protein: CASSPHWGVEGGSYLGQFF. The CDR3 region has the DNA TGTGCCAGCAGCCCCCATTGGGGGGTCGAAGGCGGTAGCTACCTGGGGCAGTTCTTC.

The chain links TRBV4-3 to TRBJ2-3, with a tentative D call TRBD2 (5 bases). This CDR3 contains 16 residues. CDR1 is LGHNA, CDR2 YSLEER, per germline. Trimming cost V 0 bases and J 2 bases, with 12 bases left between them. In DNA form, the CDR3 reads TGCGCCAGCAGCCAAGATCGGAGCGGATACACAGATACGCAGTATTTT. Encoded protein: CASSQDRSGYTDTQYF.

This clonotype occurred a few times. This chain uses TRBV11-3 with TRBJ2-7, with TRBD2 matching over 9 bases. Germline V gene lookup returns CDR1 SGHNT and CDR2 YENEEA. The CDR3 has 15 residues. Losses at the gene ends were 0 bases for V and 5 bases for J; bases not matched to a gene: 5. The CDR3 coding sequence is TGTGCCAGCAGCTTAGATCAGCGGGAGGCGGACGAGCAGTACTTC. Translation: CASSLDQREADEQYF.

The rearrangement uses TRBV28 and TRBJ2-5; maybe TRBD1 (7 bases). With 7 bases removed from V and 11 bases from J, the gap between germline ends came to 29 bases. The V gene's germline CDR1 is MDHEN and CDR2 SYDVKM. This CDR3 comprises 16 residues. DNA for the CDR3: TGTGCCAGCATGCCTTCGACAGGGACTTTACGTGGGGAGCAGTACTTC. It codes for CASMPSTGTLRGEQYF.

This clonotype was observed many times. This chain joins TRBV18 and TRBJ1-2, with TRBD1 as a possible D gene (6 bases). The CDR3 runs 13 residues. V gave up 8 bases and J gave up 2 bases, with 12 bases separating them. Germline V lookup: CDR1 KGHSH, CDR2 LQKENI. CDR3 DNA: TGTGCCAGCAGCCCAACAGGGAACTATGGCTACACCTTC. This sequence encodes CASSPTGNYGYTF.

The V and J genes are TRBV6-5 and TRBJ2-3; D call uncertain. The CDR3 runs to 14 residues. The germline gives CDR1 MNHEY, CDR2 SVGAGI. Trimming took off 1 base at V and 0 bases at J, with 5 bases between the two ends. The CDR3 reads CASSYFGSTDTQYF. The CDR3 DNA is TGTGCCAGCAGTTACTTTGGAAGCACAGATACGCAGTATTTT.

This clonotype was recorded a few times. The chain joins TRBV28 to TRBJ2-3, with 12 bases aligning to TRBD2. V was pared by 11 bases and J by 4 bases, with 10 bases of the junction left unmatched. In germline, CDR1 is MDHEN, CDR2 SYDVKM. The CDR3 is 15 residues long. DNA of the CDR3: TGTGCCCTTCTACCCCCTAGCGGGGGGGCAGATACGCAGTATTTT. Its translation is CALLPPSGGADTQYF.

This clonotype has more than one count but fewer than ten. As DNA, the CDR3 is TGTGCCAGCAGCTTAGTGTGGAAAACTGAAGCTTTCTTT. Protein: CASSLVWKTEAFF. The chain links TRBV7-2 to TRBJ1-1; unclear D gene. V shed 1 base and J shed 5 bases, with 8 bases lying between them. The CDR3 runs to 13 residues. Germline V lookup: CDR1 SGHTA, CDR2 FQGNSA.

In this sample, this clonotype turned up a few times. This clone may be a read error of a much larger clone one base away. The gene calls are TRBV6-5 and TRBJ2-1; the D is unclear. V was trimmed by 5 bases and J by 5 bases, leaving 13 bases between them. The CDR3 loop spans 14 amino acids. Germline CDR1 and CDR2: MNHEY and SVGAGI. Written as DNA, the CDR3 is TGTGCCAGCAGTCGGGCTACTACCCACAATGAGCAGTTCTTC. This sequence encodes CASSRATTHNEQFF.

This clonotype was found a few times. The chain links TRBV7-9 to TRBJ1-3, with TRBD1 as a possible D gene (6 bases). Looked up from germline, CDR1 is SEHNR and CDR2 is FQNEAQ (reference sequence). The CDR3 spans 17 residues. The V gene lost 4 bases and the J gene lost 4 bases, with 20 bases spanning the gap. In DNA, the CDR3 is TGTGCCAGCAGCTCCCGCCAACAGGGCCCACGCGGAAACACCATATATTTT. As protein: CASSSRQQGPRGNTIYF.

The V gene is TRBV29-1, the J gene TRBJ2-4; TRBD2 matches 12 bases. The germline V gene encodes CDR1 SQVTM and CDR2 ANQGSEA. Losses at the gene ends were 6 bases for V and 3 bases for J; bases not matched to a gene: 6. This CDR3 contains 15 residues. The CDR3 DNA reads TGCAGCGTCGGAGGACTAGCGGGGCGCAAAAACATTCAGTACTTC. This translates into CSVGGLAGRKNIQYF.